The sequence of this TCR beta chain was determined in a study of blood T cell repertoires in COVID-19. Produced via immunoSEQ multiplex PCR; TCRdb's table is partial and in-frame only. Here the sample spans roughly 180,000 clones, roughly 84% being singletons. CDR1 is SGHTA and CDR2 is FQGNSA in the germline V gene. After removal of 5 bases from V and 8 bases from J, the junction contained 13 bases not matched to a gene. The CDR3 runs 16 residues. The sequencing sample was made of PBMCs or T cells enriched from blood (not recorded which). The origin of this receptor is a woman in her sixties who had recovered from COVID-19. The chain combines TRBV7-2 with TRBJ2-1; 9 bases agree with TRBD1. CDR3 DNA sequence: TGTGCCAGCAGCCCCACACCGTCGAGGACAGGGGATGAGCAGTTCTTC. This sequence encodes CASSPTPSRTGDEQFF.